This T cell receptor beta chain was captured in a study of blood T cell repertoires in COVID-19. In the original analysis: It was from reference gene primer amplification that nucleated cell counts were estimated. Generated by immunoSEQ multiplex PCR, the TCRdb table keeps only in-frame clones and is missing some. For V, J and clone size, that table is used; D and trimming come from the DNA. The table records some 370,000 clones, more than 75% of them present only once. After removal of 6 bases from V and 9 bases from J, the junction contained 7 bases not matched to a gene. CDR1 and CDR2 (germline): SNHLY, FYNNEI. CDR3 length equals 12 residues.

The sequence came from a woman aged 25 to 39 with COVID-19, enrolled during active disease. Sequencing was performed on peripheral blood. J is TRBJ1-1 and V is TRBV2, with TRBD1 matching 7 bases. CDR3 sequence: CASSVQGQKAFF. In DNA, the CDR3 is TGTGCCAGCAGCGTACAGGGGCAGAAAGCTTTCTTT.